This TCR beta chain was sequenced during a study of blood T cell repertoires in COVID-19. The overall study: Sources were T cells, B-cell-depleted T cells, or PBMCs; the material itself was cDNA or gDNA.

Looked up from germline, CDR1 is SGHTA and CDR2 is FQGTGA. This CDR3 is 15 amino acids long. Trimming cost V 2 bases and J 1 base, with 11 bases left between them. The protocol was immunoSEQ multiplex PCR, while the TCRdb copy is restricted to in-frame clones and leaves out a portion. Seen here are approximately 150,000 clones, about 87% observed once, and the top ten hold roughly 28%. Source material: peripheral blood. The rearrangement uses TRBV7-3 and TRBJ1-1; possible D gene TRBD1, 6 bases. The source is a human donor in a cohort sampled during active COVID-19. CDR3 loop: CASSLLGTPNTEAFF. The CDR3 DNA is TGTGCCAGCAGCTTACTCGGGACACCGAACACTGAAGCTTTCTTT.